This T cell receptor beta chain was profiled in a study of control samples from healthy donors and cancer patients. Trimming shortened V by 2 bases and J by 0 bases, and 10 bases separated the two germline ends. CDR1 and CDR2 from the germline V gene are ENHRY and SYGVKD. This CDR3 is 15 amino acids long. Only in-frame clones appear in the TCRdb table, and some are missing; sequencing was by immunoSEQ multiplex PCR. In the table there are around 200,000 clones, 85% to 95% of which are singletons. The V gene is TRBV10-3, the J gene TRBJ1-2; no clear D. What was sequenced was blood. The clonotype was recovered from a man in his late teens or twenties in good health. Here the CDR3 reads CAISEGRSTNYGYTF. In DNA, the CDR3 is TGTGCCATCAGTGAGGGTAGAAGCACTAACTATGGCTACACCTTC.